This T cell receptor (beta chain) was retrieved from a study of vaccination and CD4 T cells after COVID-19. Study-level background: The authors exposed cells to overlapping spike peptides derived from SARS-CoV-2, HCoV-NL63, HCoV-OC43 and HCoV-229E.

CDR3 size: 14 residues. CDR1 is MNHEY and CDR2 is SVGAGI in the germline V gene. Trimming removed 4 bases from V and 0 bases from J, with 7 bases in between. Treatment reported: 10-day PBMC culture with coronavirus spike peptide pools or control peptides (ViraFEST assay). An Oncomine TCR Beta short-read assay was used to sequence the DNA from cultured CD4+ T cells. The authors extracted genomic DNA from cultured CD4+ T cells. TCRdb processed the PCR reads anew with MiXCR; each CDR3 protein has one entry. The sample contains under 20,000 distinct CDR3 sequences, approximately 50% of which appear only once. On this clonotype: Its antigen is not identified.

The chain employs TRBV6-5 and TRBJ2-1, with TRBD1 as a possible D gene (5 bases). What was sequenced was CD4+ T cells from blood, cultured in vitro. The sequence came from a human donor who had recovered from COVID-19. The CDR3 bases are TGTGCCAGCAGTTTAACAGGCTCCTACAATGAGCAGTTCTTC. Its protein product is CASSLTGSYNEQFF.